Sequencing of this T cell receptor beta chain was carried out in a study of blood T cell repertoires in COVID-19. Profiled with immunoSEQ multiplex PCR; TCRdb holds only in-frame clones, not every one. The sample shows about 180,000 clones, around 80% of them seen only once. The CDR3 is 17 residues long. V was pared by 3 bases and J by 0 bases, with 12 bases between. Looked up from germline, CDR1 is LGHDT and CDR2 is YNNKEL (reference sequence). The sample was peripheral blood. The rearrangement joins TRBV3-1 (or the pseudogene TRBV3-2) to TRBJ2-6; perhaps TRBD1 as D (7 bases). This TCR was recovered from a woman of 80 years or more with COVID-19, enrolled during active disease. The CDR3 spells CASSQPGGSSGANVLTF. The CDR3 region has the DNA TGTGCCAGCAGCCAGCCAGGGGGGAGCTCTGGGGCCAACGTCCTGACTTTC.